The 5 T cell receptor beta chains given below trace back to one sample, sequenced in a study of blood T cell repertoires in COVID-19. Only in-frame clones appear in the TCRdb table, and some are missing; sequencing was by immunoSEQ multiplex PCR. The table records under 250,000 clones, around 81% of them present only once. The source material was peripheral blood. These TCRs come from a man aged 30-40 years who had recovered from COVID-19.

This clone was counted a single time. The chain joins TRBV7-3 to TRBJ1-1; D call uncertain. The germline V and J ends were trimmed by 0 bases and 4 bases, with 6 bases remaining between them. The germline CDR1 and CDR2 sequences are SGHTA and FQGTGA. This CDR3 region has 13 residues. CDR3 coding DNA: TGTGCCAGCAGCTTAACTGGTAGCACTGAAGCTTTCTTT. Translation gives CASSLTGSTEAFF.

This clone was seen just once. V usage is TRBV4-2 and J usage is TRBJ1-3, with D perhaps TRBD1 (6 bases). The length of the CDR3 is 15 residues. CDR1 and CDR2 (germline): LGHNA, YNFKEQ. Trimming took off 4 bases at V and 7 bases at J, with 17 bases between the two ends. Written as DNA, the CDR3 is TGTGCCAGCAGCCTACACCGGACAGAGGGGAACACCATATATTTT. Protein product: CASSLHRTEGNTIYF.

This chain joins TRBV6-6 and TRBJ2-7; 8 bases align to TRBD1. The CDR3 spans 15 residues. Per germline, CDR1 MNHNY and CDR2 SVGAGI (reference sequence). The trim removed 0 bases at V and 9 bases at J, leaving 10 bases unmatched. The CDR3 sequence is CASSYSNRGVGVQYF. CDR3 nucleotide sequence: TGTGCCAGCAGTTACTCGAACAGGGGGGTCGGGGTGCAGTACTTC.

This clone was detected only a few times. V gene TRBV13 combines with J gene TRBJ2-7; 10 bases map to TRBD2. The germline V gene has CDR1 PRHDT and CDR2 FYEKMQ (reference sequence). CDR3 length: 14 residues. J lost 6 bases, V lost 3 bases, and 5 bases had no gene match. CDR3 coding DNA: TGTGCCAGCAGCTTGGGGACTAGCGTTGGCGAGCAGTACGTC. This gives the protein CASSLGTSVGEQYV.

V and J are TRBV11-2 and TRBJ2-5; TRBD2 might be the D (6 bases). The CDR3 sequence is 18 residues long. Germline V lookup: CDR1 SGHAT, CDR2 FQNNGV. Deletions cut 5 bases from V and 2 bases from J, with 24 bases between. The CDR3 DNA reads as TGTGCCAGCAGCAAAGGGCCAGGCGCAAAGCGGGCACAAGAGACCCAGTACTTC. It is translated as CASSKGPGAKRAQETQYF.